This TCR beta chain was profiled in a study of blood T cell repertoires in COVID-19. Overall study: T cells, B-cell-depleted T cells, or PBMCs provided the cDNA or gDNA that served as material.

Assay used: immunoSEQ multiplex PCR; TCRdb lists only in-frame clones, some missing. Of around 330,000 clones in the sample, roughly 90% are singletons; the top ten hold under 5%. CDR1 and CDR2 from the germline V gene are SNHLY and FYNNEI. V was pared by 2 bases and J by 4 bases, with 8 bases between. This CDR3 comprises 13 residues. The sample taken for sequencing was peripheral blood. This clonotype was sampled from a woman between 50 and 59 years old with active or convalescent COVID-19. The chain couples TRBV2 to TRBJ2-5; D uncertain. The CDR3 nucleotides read TGTGCCAGCAGTGAATTTCGTGTAGAGACCCAGTACTTC. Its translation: CASSEFRVETQYF.